This T cell receptor beta chain came from a study of beta chain features in type 1 diabetes. Study-wide results and limits: When Type 1 diabetes patients were examined, their TCRB CDR3s proved moderately but significantly shorter in all four CD4+ subsets. TCRB repertoires of naive, central memory and Treg cells appeared more similar among patients than among healthy donors. The VDJ junctions of type 1 diabetes patients carried fewer insertions and more deletions.

Note on this clone: The antigen is unknown.

Sequenced material consisted of expressed TCRB transcripts (all of the isolated RNA was reverse transcribed). TCRdb's table, derived via immunoSEQ multiplex PCR, lists solely in-frame clones and lacks some. The table has about 280,000 clones, about 15% seen once. The CDR3 sequence is 13 residues long. Trimming pared 7 bases from V and 7 bases from J, leaving 16 bases between. Germline V gives CDR1 MDHEN, CDR2 SYDVKM. This clonotype was obtained from a man between 18 and 29 years old with type 1 diabetes. This chain joins TRBV28 and TRBJ1-1; the D gene is possibly TRBD1 (5 bases). Material: naive CD4+ T cells from blood. The CDR3, as DNA: TGTGCCAGCAACCCGGGGGGGTCTGGTGAAGCTTTCTTT. Protein sequence: CASNPGGSGEAFF.